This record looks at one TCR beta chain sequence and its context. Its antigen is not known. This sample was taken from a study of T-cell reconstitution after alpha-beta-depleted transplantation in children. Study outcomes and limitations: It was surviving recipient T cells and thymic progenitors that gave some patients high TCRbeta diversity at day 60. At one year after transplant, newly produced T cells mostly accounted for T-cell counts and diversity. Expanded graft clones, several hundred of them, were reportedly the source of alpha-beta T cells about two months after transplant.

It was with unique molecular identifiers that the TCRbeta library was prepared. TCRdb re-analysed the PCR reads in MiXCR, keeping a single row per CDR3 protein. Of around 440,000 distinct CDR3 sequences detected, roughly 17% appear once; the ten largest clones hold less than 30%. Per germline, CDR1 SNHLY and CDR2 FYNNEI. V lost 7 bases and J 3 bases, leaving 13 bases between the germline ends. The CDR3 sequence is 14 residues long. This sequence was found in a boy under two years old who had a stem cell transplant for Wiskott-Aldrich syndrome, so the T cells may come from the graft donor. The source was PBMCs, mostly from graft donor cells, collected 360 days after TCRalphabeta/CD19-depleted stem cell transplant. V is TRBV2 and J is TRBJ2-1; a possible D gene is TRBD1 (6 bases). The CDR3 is CASTRQDFYNEQFF. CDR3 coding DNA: TGTGCCAGCACCAGACAGGACTTCTACAATGAGCAGTTCTTC.